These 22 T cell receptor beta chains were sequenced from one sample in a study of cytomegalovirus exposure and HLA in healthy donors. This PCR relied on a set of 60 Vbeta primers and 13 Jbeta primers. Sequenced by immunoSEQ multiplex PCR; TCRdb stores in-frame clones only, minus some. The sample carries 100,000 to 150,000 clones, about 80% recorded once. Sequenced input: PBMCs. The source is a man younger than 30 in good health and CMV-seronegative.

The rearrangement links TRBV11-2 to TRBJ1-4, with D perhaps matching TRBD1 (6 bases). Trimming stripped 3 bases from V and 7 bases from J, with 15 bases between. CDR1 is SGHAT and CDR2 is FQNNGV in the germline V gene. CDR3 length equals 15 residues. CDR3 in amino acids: CASSLGQGPGEKLFF. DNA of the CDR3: TGTGCCAGCAGCTTGGGACAAGGTCCGGGTGAAAAACTGTTTTTT. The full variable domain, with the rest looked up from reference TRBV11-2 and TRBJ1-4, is EAGVAQSPRYKIIEKRQSVAFWCNPISGHATLYWYQQILGQGPKLLIQFQNNGVVDDSQLPKDRFSAERLKGVDSTLKIQPAKLEDSAVYLCASSLGQGPGEKLFFGSGTQLSVL.

The CDR3 loop is CASSLPGTGYEQYF. CDR3 nucleotide sequence: TGCGCCAGCAGCTTGCCCGGGACAGGCTACGAGCAGTACTTC. The gene calls are TRBV5-1 and TRBJ2-5, with 8 bases aligning to TRBD1. The J call may be incorrect, as the DNA end agrees better with TRBJ2-7. The germline CDR1 and CDR2 sequences are SGHRS and YFSETQ. CDR3 length: 14 residues.

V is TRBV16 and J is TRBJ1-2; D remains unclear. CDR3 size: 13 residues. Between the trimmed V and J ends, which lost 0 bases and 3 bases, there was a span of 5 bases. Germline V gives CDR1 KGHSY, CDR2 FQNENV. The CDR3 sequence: CASSQSRDYGYTF. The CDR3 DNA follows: TGTGCCAGCAGCCAATCCCGGGACTATGGCTACACCTTC.

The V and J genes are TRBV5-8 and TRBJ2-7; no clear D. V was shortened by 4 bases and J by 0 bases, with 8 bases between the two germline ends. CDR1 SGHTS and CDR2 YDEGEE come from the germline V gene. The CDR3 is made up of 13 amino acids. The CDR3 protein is CASSRTASYEQYF. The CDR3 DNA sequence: TGTGCCAGCAGCCGAACAGCCTCCTACGAGCAGTACTTC.

The CDR3 region has the DNA TGTGCCAGCAGGGGGGCAGCTGGCATCTATGGCTACACCTTC. Translating it yields CASRGAAGIYGYTF. The chain links TRBV6-1 to TRBJ1-2, with D perhaps matching TRBD1 (6 bases). This CDR3 comprises 14 residues. V dropped 6 bases and J dropped 4 bases, with 15 bases sitting between them. Germline CDR1 reads MNHNS; CDR2 reads SASEGT.

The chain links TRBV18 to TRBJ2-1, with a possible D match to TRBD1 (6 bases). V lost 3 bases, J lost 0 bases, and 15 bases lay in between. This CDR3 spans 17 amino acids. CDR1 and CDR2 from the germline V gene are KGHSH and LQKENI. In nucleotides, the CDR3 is TGTGCCAGCTCACCTCCTCGACAGGCTGTCTCCTACAATGAGCAGTTCTTC. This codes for CASSPPRQAVSYNEQFF.

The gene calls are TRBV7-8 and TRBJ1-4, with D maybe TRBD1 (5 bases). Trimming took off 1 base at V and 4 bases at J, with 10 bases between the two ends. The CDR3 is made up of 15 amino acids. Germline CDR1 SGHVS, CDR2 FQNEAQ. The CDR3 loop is CASSLVRQSNEKLFF. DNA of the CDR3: TGTGCCAGCAGCTTAGTTAGACAGAGTAATGAAAAACTGTTTTTT.

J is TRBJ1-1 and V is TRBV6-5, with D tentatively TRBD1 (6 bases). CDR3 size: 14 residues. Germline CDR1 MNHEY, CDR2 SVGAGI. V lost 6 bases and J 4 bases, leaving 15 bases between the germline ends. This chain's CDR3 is CASSPQGVGTEAFF. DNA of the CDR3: TGTGCCAGCAGCCCACAGGGAGTGGGCACTGAAGCTTTCTTT.

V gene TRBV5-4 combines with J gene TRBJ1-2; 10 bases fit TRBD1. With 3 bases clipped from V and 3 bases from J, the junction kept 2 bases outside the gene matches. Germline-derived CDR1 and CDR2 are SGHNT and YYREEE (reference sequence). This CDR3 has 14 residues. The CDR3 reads CASSSGQGDYGYTF. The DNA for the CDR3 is TGTGCCAGCAGCTCTGGACAGGGGGACTATGGCTACACCTTC.

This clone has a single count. The chain's CDR3 is CASSPGGQGEQYF. Here the CDR3 DNA reads TGTGCCAGCAGCCCTGGGGGTCAGGGGGAGCAGTACTTC. The chain combines TRBV7-8 with TRBJ2-7; maybe TRBD1 (6 bases). CDR1 and CDR2 from the germline V gene are SGHVS and FQNEAQ. Trimming took 5 bases from V and 7 from J, leaving 15 bases between them. CDR3 length: 13 amino acids.

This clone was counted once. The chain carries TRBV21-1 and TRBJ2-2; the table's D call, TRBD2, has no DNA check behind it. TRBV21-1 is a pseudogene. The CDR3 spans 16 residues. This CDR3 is CASSKASTGGNGELFF. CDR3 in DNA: TGTGCCAGCAGCAAAGCGTCTACCGGGGGTAACGGGGAGCTGTTTTTT.

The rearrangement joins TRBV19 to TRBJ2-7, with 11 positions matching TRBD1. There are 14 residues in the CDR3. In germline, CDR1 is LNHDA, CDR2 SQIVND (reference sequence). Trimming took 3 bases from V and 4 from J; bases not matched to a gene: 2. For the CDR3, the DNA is TGTGCCAGTAGTATGGGGGACAGGGGGTACGAGCAGTACTTC. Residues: CASSMGDRGYEQYF.

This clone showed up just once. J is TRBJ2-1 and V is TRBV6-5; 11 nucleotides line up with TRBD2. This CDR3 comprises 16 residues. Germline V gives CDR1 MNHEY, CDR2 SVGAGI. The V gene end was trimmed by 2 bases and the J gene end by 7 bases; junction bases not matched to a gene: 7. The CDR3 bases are TGTGCCAGCAGTTACGAAGGTACTAGCGGGGGTAATGAGCAGTTCTTC. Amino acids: CASSYEGTSGGNEQFF.

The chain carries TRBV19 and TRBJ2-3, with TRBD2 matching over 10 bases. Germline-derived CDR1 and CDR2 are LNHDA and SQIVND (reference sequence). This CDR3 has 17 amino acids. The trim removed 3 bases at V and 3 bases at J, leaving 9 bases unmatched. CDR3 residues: CASSMSSGGYRTDTQYF. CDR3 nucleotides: TGTGCCAGTAGTATGAGTAGCGGGGGGTATCGTACAGATACGCAGTATTTT.

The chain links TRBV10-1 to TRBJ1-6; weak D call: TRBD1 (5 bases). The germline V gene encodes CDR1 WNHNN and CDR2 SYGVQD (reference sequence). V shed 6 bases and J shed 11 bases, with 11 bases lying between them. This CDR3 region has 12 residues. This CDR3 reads CASRGGVPPLHF. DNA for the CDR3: TGCGCCAGCAGGGGAGGGGTCCCACCCCTCCACTTT.

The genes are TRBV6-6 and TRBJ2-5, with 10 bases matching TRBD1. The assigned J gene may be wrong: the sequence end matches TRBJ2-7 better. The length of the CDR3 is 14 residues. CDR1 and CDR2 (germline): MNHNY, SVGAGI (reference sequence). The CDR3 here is CASSGQGGSYEQYF. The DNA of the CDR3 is TGTGCCAGCAGTGGACAGGGGGGCTCCTACGAGCAGTACTTC.

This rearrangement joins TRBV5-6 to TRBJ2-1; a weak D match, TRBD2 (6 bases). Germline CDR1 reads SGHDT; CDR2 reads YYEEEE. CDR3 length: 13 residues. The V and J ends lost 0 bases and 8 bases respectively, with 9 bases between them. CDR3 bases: TGTGCCAGCAGCTTGGTATCGGGGGATGAGCAGTTCTTC. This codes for CASSLVSGDEQFF.

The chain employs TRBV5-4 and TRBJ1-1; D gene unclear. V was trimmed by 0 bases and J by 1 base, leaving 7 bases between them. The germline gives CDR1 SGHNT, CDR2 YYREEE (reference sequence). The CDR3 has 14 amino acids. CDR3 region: CASSLEPGNTEAFF. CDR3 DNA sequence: TGTGCCAGCAGCTTGGAACCAGGGAACACTGAAGCTTTCTTT.

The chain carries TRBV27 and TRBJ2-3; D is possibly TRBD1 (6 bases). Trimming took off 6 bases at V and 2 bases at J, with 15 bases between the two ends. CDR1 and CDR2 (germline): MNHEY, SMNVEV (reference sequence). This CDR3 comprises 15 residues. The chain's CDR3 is CASRGYRDNTDTQYF. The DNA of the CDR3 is TGTGCCAGCAGGGGATATCGGGACAACACAGATACGCAGTATTTT.

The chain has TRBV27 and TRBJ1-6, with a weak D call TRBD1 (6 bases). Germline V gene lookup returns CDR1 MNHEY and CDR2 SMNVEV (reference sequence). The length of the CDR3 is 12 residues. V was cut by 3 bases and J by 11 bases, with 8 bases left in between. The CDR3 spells CASSFPGAPLHF. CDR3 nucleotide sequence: TGTGCCAGCAGTTTTCCAGGGGCACCCCTCCACTTT.

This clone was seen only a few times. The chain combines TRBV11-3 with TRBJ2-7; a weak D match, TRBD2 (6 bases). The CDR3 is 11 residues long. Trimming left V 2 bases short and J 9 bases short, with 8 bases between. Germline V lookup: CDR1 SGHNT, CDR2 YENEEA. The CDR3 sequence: CASSLWRGQYF. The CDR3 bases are TGTGCCAGCAGCTTATGGAGGGGGCAGTACTTC.

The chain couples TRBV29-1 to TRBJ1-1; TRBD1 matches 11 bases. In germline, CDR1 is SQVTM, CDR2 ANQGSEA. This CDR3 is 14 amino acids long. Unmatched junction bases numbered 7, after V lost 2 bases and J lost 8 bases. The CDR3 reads CSVESDRGRGEAFF. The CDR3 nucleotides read TGCAGCGTTGAATCGGACAGGGGGCGAGGAGAAGCTTTCTTT.